This T cell receptor (beta chain) was observed in a study of shared clonotypes between healthy human individuals (dated by TCRdb to the early 2020s). Regarding the research as a whole: Two women and a few men aged 18 to 49 years were included in the cohort. For each donor, three plates each were used for CD4 naive and CD4 memory, two plates were used for CD8 naive, and one plate was used for CD8 memory. Blood TCR repertoires of a handful of healthy adults were deeply sequenced to estimate repertoire size and the extent of clonotype sharing between individuals. Libraries were prepared and TCR repertoires were sequenced by different laboratories using diverse techniques, in order to increase sequencing depth and limit assay-specific biases. Per donor, leukapheresis produced somewhere between about 0.9 and 10 billion PBMCs.

Findings and caveats that apply to the study as a whole: When four donors were compared, the shared fraction of clonotypes was about 5.4% for naive CD4, around 3.5% for naive CD8, roughly 2.5% for memory CD4, and around 0.4% for memory CD8. Because the study included a small number of donors, the genetic and exposure-history diversity represented was limited. Pairwise subsampling indicated that sequencing depth was expected to affect the degree of clonotype sharing among donors. Sampling was restricted to blood, and TCR repertoires in tissue are likely to differ from TCR repertoires in blood. Naive subsets generally had larger estimated clonotype richness than memory subsets did. Compared with non-shared clonotypes, clonotypes shared by all four sorted-subset donors had higher generation probabilities. Rarefaction of sorted-subset datasets indicated incomplete sequencing despite the large sequencing depth.

Using the deep immunoSEQ assay, multiplex PCR amplified TCR CDR3 regions from genomic DNA. Extracted genomic DNA from each cell subset was distributed evenly across all wells of several immunoSEQ 96-well plates, and each plate was treated as a replicate. For sorted subsets, approximately 190 ng of genomic DNA, equivalent to some 30,000 T cell genomes, went into each replicate PCR. Purified libraries were quantified with a Qubit 3.0 fluorometer, sized on a Bioanalyzer 2100, and re-quantified with the KAPA Library Quantification kit. Every immunoSEQ 96-well plate was sequenced on a dedicated single-read 150-cycle Illumina NextSeq 550 flow cell. On the authors' methods: Because only junctional sequences without quality scores were contained in the immunoSEQ output, filtering matching that applied to full-length reads could not be performed. Sequences were annotated with PyIR, a Python wrapper for IgBLAST v1.9, and V/J genes and CDR3 were assigned using IMGT germline references. Reads were removed for weak V/J assignments (E-value above 1e-6), missing CDR3, stop codons, out-of-frame junctions, or ambiguous translated residues. V3J clonotypes were defined by identical inferred V gene, J gene, and CDR3 amino acid sequence. Percentage overlap between repertoires was computed as shared unique clonotypes divided by the size of the smaller repertoire. Richness of each repertoire was evaluated using RTK rarefaction, the Chao1 estimator, and Recon v2.1 estimates of unobserved clonotypes. For all TCRbeta clonotypes obtained by the gDNA method from several donors, generation probabilities were computed with OLGA. TCRdb's version of the immuneACCESS table is confined to in-frame rearrangements and falls short of the full clone set. An unresolved V gene accounts for under half of the shortfall where checked; the remainder is of unknown origin. V, J and clone size are those of that table, while D and trimming were read from the DNA. The sample profile shows 2 million to 2.5 million clones; around 90% of them were found once. Jointly, the top ten make up around 0.4% of the sample.

The donors were healthy, HIV-negative adults with no recently reported acute infections or vaccinations. Only Caucasian adults living in Nashville, Tennessee, USA were represented among the donors. Magnetic negative selection was used to enrich CD4+ T cells, after which naive cells were positively selected on CD45RA and the negative fraction became the memory subset. After blood collection by leukapheresis, PBMCs were isolated using Ficoll-Histopaque density gradient centrifugation and then cryopreserved in the vapor phase of liquid nitrogen. Purity and quantity of every magnetically sorted T cell population were checked by analytical flow cytometry. From each sorted fraction, genomic DNA was isolated and quantified by UV absorbance on a Nanodrop 2000c. In the case of this clone: The antigen it recognizes is unknown. The sample holds no much larger clone one base away, and base qualities are not on file.

The CDR3, from cysteine to phenylalanine, totals 13 residues. Just CDR3 DNA is preserved here, 39 bases in frame from base 1. CDR1 and CDR2, looked up from the germline V gene, are MNHEY and SVGAGI. V and J lose 6 bases and 4 bases, and a span of 12 bases separates them. This receptor chain uses TRBV6-5 and TRBJ1-1; D gene: possibly TRBD1, on 5 matching bases. This TCR came from a man in his late teens or twenties in good health. Some clones in this sample may be carry-over from other donors' samples. Sequenced: naive CD4+ T cells from PBMCs. The cell subset or site label on this specimen signifies: CD45RA+ positively selected. The DNA reads as follows: TGTGCCAGCAGGAGGGGTGGGGGCACTGAAGCTTTCTTT. It codes for CASRRGGGTEAFF.